This T cell receptor beta chain is drawn from a study of blood T cell repertoires in COVID-19. Trimming removed 2 bases from V and 5 bases from J; junction bases left unmatched: 11. The CDR3 is 15 amino acids. Looked up from germline, CDR1 is GTSNPN and CDR2 is SVGIG (reference sequence). Recruited during active infection, patients (from Seattle) were subsequently followed longitudinally. Profiling relied on immunoSEQ multiplex PCR, and the TCRdb table lists in-frame clones only, not all of them. The sample shows roughly 290,000 clones, 80% to 95% of them seen only once. The chain recombines TRBV30 with TRBJ2-5; 7 nucleotides match TRBD2. The source is a woman in her twenties or thirties with COVID-19, enrolled during active disease. The sequenced sample was peripheral blood. For the CDR3, the DNA is TGTGCCTGGAGTCGGTGGGGAGGGGTAACGGAGACCCAGTACTTC. Translation gives CAWSRWGGVTETQYF.